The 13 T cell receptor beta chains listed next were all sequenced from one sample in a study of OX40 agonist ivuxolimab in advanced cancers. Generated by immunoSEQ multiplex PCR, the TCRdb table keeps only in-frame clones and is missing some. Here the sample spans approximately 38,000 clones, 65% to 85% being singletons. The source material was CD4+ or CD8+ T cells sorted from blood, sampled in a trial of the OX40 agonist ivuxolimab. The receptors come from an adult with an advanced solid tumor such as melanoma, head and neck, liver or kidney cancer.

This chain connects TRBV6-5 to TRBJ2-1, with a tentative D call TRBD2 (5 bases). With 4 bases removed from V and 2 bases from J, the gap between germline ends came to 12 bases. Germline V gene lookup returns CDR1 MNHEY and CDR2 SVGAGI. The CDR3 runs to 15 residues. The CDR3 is CASSSGVLAYNEQFF. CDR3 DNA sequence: TGTGCCAGCAGTTCCGGAGTACTAGCCTACAATGAGCAGTTCTTC.

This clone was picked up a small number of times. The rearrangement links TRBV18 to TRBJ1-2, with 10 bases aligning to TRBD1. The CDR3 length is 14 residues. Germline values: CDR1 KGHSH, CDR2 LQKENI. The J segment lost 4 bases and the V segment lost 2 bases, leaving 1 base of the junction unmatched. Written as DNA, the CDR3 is TGTGCCAGCTCACCAGGACAGGGGGTCTATGGCTACACCTTC. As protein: CASSPGQGVYGYTF.

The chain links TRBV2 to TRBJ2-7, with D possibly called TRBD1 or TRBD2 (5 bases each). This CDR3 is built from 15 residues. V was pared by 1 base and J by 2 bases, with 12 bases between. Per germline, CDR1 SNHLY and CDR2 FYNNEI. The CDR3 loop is CASSEGGTKAYEQYF. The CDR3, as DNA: TGTGCCAGCAGTGAAGGGGGGACCAAGGCCTACGAGCAGTACTTC.

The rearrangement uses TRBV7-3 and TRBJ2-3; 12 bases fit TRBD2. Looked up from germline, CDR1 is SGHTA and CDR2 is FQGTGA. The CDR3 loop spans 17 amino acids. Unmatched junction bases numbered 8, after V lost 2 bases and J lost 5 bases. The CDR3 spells CASSLSRLAGAGDTQYF. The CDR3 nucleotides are TGTGCCAGCAGCTTATCAAGACTAGCGGGGGCCGGAGATACGCAGTATTTT.

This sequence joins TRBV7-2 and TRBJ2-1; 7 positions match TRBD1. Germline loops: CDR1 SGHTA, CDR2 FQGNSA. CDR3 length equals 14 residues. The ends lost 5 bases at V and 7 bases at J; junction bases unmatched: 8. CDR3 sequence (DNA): TGTGCCAGCAGCACCGTCGGGACAGAGAATGAGCAGTTCTTC. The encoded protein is CASSTVGTENEQFF.

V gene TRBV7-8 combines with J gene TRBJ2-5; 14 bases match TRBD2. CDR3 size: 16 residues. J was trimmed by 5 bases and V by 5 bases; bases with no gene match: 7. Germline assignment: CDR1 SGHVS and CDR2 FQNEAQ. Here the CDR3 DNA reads TGTGCCAGCAGCCTTGGGACTAGCGGGGGCCGGGAGACCCAGTACTTC. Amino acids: CASSLGTSGGRETQYF.

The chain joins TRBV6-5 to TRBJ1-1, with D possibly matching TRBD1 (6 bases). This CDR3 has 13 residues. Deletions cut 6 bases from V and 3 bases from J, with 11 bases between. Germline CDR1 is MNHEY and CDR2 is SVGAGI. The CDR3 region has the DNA TGTGCCAGCAGGACGACAGGAGACACTGAAGCTTTCTTT. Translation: CASRTTGDTEAFF.

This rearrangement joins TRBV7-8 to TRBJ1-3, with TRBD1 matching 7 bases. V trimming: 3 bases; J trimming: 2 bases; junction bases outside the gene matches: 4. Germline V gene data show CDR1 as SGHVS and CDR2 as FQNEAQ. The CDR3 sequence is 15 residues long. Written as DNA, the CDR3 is TGTGCCAGCAGCTTCCCAGGGGGAGCTGGAAACACCATATATTTT. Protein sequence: CASSFPGGAGNTIYF.

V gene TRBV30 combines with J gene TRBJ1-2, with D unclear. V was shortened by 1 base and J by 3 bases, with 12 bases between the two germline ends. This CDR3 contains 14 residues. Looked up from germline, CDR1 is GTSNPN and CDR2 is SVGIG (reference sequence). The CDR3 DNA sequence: TGTGCCTGGAGTGGACAATTTTGGGACTATGGCTACACCTTC. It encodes CAWSGQFWDYGYTF.

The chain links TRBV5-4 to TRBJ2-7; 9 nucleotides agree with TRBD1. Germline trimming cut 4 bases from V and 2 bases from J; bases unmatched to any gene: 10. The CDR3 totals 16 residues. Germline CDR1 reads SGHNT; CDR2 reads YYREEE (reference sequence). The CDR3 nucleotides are TGTGCCAGCAGCATAAACAGGGGGCGCGCCCCCTACGAGCAGTACTTC. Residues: CASSINRGRAPYEQYF.

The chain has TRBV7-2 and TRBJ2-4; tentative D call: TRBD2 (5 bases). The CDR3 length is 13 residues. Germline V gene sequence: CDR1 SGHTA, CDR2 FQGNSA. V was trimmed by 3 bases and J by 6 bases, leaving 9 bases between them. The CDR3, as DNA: TGTGCCAGCAGCTTGGGAGCTTTAAACATTCAGTACTTC. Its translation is CASSLGALNIQYF.

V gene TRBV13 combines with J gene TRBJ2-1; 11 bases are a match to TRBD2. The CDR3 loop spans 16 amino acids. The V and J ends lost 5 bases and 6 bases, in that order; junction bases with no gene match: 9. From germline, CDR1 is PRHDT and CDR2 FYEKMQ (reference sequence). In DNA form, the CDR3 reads TGTGCCAGCAGCCCAAAGACTAGCGGGAATCCCAATGAGCAGTTCTTC. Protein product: CASSPKTSGNPNEQFF.

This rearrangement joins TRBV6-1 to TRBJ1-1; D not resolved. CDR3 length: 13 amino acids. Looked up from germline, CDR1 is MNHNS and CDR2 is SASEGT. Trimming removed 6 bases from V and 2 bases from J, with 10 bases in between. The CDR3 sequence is CASRVADNTEAFF. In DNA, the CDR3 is TGTGCCAGCAGGGTAGCAGATAACACTGAAGCTTTCTTT.